The present T cell receptor (beta chain) was sequenced within a study of neoadjuvant nivolumab and ipilimumab in lung cancer (dated by TCRdb to 2018 to 2021). With regard to the full study: Nivolumab was given at 3 mg/kg intravenously on days 1, 15 and 29, and the combination arm added ipilimumab 1 mg/kg on day 1 only. The primary endpoint of the trial was the rate of major pathologic response (MPR) in the intention-to-treat population of each study arm. Of the 40 to 50 patients with operable NSCLC treated in the trial, around 23 were randomized to nivolumab monotherapy and about 20 to nivolumab plus ipilimumab. TCR repertoires in pretherapy (baseline) peripheral blood were compared with TCR repertoires in tumors resected at surgery after neoadjuvant immune checkpoint blockade. Matched pretherapy and resected tumor pairs were analyzed for seven patients: four treated with nivolumab and three with nivolumab plus ipilimumab. General findings and caveats noted by the study authors: A positive correlation was observed between pretherapy blood TCR richness and richness in tumors resected after neoadjuvant therapy (Spearman R of about 0.8). Compared with tumor-adjacent uninvolved lung, resected tumors had greater TCR richness and clonality, and increases showed up in more of the dual-therapy-treated tumors. TCR sequencing was performed in a small number of samples. No significant correlation was found between TCR clonality and pathologic tumor regression, and only one major-pathologic-response sample was available for the clonality analysis. From pretherapy to surgery, increases in tumor T-cell richness and clonality were observed in three of three dual-therapy tumors but in only two of four nivolumab-treated tumors.

Libraries came from the immunoSEQ multiplex PCR assay. The study's own analysis went as follows. Richness and clonality were used to summarize the repertoires, and clones that significantly expanded or contracted between pre- and post-therapy samples were identified. TCRdb provides this immuneACCESS table in a form limited to in-frame rearrangements. Some clones are lacking; in checked studies, under half of them reflect an unresolved V gene, and why the rest are absent is not known. The DNA was the basis for D and trimming; V, J and clone size are from that table. Recorded for this sample are 9,000 to 10,000 clones; 81% of them occurred a single time. The ten largest account for over 3% of the sample. The CDR3 holds 15 amino acids from the cysteine to the phenylalanine. Only the CDR3 part of the read is kept: 45 bases, read in frame from the first base. Taken from the germline V gene (reference sequence), the CDR1 and CDR2 loops are SGHNT and YYREEE. The junction shows trimming of 0 bases on V and 7 bases on J, and the gene matches do not reach 5 bases of it.

What the time point label conveys for this sample: pretherapy, before neoadjuvant immune checkpoint inhibitors. The samples were obtained from NEOSTAR, a phase 2 randomized trial that tested neoadjuvant nivolumab or nivolumab plus ipilimumab, followed by surgery, in operable NSCLC. Comments on this clone: The target of this receptor is not known. Base qualities are missing; no much larger clone stands one base away.

The receptor's source is an adult with non-small cell lung cancer. The rearranged chain carries TRBV5-4 and TRBJ2-1; TRBD1 aligns with 9 central bases. The sequencing used peripheral blood, collected before neoadjuvant nivolumab, alone or with ipilimumab. The CDR3 reads CASSLAGTGRNEQFF. The nucleotides are TGTGCCAGCAGCTTGGCCGGGACAGGGCGGAATGAGCAGTTCTTC. Extended through the reference TRBV5-4 and TRBJ2-1 proteins, this CDR3 yields the full variable domain: ETGVTQSPTHLIKTRGQQVTLRCSSQSGHNTVSWYQQALGQGPQFIFQYYREEENGRGNFPPRFSGLQFPNYSSELNVNALELDDSALYLCASSLAGTGRNEQFFGPGTRLTVL.